This TCR beta chain is drawn from a study of cytomegalovirus exposure and HLA in healthy donors. The study, taken as a whole, reports: What a later analysis showed was that several of the most significant clusters appeared linked to common viral pathogens.

V trimming: 6 bases; J trimming: 1 base; junction bases outside the gene matches: 13. Looked up from germline, CDR1 is SGHAT and CDR2 is FQNNGV. CDR3 size: 17 residues. PCR used 60 Vbeta primers and 13 Jbeta primers. Using immunoSEQ multiplex PCR, the repertoire was profiled, and TCRdb retains in-frame clones only, with some absent. This repertoire includes about 160,000 clones. Comments on this clone: Its cognate antigen is unknown.

This TCR came from a woman aged 60-70 years in good health and CMV-seronegative. This chain connects TRBV11-2 to TRBJ2-7; 9 bases match TRBD1. Specimen: PBMCs. CDR3 bases: TGTGCCAGCAGACGGGGACAGGGAGTTCGTGCGTCCTACGAGCAGTACTTC. Translated: CASRRGQGVRASYEQYF.